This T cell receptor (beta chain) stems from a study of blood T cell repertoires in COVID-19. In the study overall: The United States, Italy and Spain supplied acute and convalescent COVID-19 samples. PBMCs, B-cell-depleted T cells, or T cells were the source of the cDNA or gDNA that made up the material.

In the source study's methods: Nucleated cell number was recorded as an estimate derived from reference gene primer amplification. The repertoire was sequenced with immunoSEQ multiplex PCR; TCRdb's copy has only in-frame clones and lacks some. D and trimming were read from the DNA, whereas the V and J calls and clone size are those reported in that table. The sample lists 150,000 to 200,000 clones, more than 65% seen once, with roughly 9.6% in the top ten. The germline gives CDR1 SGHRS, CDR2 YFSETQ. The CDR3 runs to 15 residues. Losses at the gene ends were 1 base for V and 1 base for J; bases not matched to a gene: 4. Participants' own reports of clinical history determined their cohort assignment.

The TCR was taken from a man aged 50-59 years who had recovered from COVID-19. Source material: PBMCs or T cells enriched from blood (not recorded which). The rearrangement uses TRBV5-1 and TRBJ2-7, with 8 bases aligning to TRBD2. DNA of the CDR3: TGCGCCAGCAGCTTGATGGCTAGCGGGTCCTACGAGCAGTACTTC. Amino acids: CASSLMASGSYEQYF.